This T cell receptor beta chain was captured in a study of cytotoxic CD8 clonotypes in ibrutinib-treated CLL. Produced via immunoSEQ multiplex PCR; TCRdb's table is partial and in-frame only. Of about 120,000 clones listed, 45% to 65% are singletons. The origin of this receptor is a human donor with chronic lymphocytic leukemia. The sequencing here drew on PBMCs, taken after 24 months of ibrutinib treatment.

The CDR3 DNA is TGTGCCTGGACTCCACAGGGAGTAAGCGGCTACACCTTC. Its translation: CAWTPQGVSGYTF. V and J are TRBV30 and TRBJ1-2; D may be TRBD1 (6 bases). CDR3 size: 13 residues. Per germline, CDR1 GTSNPN and CDR2 SVGIG (reference sequence). Trimming shortened V by 4 bases and J by 8 bases, and 17 bases separated the two germline ends. The full variable domain, its missing parts supplied by reference TRBV30 and TRBJ1-2, is SQTIHQWPATLVQPVGSPLSLECTVEGTSNPNLYWYRQAAGRGLQLLFYSVGIGQISSEVPQNLSASRPQDRQFILSSKKLLLSDSGFYLCAWTPQGVSGYTFGSGTRLTVV.